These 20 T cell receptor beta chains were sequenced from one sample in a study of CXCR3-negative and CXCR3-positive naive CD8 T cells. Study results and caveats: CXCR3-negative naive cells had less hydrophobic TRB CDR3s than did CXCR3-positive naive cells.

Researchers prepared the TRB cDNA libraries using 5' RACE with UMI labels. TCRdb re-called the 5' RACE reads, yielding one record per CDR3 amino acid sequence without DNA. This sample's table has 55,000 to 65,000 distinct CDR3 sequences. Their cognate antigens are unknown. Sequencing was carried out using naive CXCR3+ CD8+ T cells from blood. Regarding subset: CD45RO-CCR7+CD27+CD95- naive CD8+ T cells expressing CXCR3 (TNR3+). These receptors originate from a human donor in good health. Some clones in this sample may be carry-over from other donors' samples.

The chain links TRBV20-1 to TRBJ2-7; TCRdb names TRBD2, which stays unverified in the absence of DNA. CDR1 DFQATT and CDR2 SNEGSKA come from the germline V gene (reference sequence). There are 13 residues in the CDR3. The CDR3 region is CSALTSRLYEQYF.

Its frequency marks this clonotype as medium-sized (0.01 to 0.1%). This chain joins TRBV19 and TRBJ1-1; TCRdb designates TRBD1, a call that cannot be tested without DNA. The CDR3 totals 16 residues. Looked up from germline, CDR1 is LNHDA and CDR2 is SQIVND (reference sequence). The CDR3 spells CASSIGVRGPSTEAFF. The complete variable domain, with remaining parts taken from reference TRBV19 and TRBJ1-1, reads DGGITQSPKYLFRKEGQNVTLSCEQNLNHDAMYWYRQDPGQGLRLIYYSQIVNDFQKGDIAEGYSVSREKKESFPLTVTSAQKNPTAFYLCASSIGVRGPSTEAFFGQGTRLTVV.

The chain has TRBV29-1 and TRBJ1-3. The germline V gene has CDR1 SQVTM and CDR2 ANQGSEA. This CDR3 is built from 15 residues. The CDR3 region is CSALPAVGTGNTIYF.

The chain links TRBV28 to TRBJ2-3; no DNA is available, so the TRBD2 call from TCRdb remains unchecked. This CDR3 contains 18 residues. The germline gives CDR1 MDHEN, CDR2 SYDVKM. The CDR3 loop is CASSLSGGLSSRTDTQYF.

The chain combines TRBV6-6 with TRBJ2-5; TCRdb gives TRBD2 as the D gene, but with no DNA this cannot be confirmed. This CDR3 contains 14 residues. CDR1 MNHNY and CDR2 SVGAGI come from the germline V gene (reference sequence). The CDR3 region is CASSLAGGLETQYF.

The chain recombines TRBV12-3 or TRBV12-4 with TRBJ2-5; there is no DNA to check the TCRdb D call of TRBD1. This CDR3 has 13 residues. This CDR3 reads CARSSRQGETQYF.

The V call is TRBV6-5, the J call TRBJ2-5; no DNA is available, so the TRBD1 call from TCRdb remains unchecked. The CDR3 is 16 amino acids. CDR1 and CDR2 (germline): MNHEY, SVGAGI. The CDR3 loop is CASSYDPVGGEETQYF.

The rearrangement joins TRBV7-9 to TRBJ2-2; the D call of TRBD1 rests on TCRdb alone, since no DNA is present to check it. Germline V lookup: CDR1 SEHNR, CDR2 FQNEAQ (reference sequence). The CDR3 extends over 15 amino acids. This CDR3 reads CASSIGTGETGELFF.

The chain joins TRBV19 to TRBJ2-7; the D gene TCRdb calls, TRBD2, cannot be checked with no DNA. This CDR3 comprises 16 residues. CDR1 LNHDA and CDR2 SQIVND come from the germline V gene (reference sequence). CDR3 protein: CASGPGGTSGGYEQYF.

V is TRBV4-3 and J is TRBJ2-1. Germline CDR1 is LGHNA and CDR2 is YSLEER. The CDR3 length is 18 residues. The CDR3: CASSQVSSYTSSYNEQFF.

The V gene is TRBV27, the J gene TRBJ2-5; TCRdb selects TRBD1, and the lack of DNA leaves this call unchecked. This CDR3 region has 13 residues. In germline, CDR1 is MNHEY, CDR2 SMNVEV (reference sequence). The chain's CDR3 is CASSLRGVKTQYF.

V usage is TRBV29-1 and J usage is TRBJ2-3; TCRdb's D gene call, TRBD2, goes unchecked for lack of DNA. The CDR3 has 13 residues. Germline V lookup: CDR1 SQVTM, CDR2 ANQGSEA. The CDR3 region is CSHTSEGTDTQYF.

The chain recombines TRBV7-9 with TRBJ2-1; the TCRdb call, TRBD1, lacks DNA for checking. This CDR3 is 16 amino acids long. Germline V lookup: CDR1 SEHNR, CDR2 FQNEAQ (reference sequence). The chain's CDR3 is CASRHEGSDSNNEQFF.

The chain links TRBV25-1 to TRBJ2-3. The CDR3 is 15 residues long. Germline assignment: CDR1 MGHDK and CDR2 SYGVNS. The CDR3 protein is CASSTMGASTDTQYF.

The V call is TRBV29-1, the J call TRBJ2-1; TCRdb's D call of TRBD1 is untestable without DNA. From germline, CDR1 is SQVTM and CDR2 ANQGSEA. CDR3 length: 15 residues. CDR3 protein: CSVGGQGRTYNEQFF.

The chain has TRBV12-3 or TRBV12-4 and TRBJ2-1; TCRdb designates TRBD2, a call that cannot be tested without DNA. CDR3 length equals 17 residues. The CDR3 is CASSHDGTSATEGEQFF.

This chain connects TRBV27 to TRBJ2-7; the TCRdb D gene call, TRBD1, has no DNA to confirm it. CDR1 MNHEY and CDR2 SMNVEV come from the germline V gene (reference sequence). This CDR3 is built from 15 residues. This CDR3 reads CASSEQGTGLYEQYF.

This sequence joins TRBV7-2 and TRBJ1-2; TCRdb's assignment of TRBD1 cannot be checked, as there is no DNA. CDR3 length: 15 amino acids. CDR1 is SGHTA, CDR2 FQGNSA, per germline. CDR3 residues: CASSPTPGQGHGYTF.

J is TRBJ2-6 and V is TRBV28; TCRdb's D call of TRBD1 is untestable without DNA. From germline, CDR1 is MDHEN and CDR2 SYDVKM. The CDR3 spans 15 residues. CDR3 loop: CASSWQGSEANVLTF.

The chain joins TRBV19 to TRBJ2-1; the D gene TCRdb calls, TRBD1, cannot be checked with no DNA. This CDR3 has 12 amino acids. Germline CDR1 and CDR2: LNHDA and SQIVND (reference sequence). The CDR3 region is CASGQGYNEQFF.